The rows below give T cell receptor beta chains drawn from one sample of a study of T cell responses to AZD1222 COVID-19 vaccine. The assay was immunoSEQ multiplex PCR, and TCRdb's table has in-frame clones only and misses some. The sample shows about 85,000 clones, approximately 88% of them seen only once. The material sequenced was peripheral blood, taken on day 0 of AZD1222 vaccination. The origin of the receptors is an adult in good health. Each CDR3 is given with its conserved first and last residue. Fields, in order: V gene, J gene, D gene, clone size, CDR3 protein, CDR3 DNA. A D gene is named only where the DNA matches it firmly. Clone size appears in some rows only: once, few, many, or a class for an expanded clone.

>TRBV11-2|TRBJ2-5|.|few
CASSFPMQETQYF
TGTGCCAGCAGCTTCCCTATGCAAGAGACCCAGTACTTC
>TRBV27|TRBJ1-2|.|few
CASSSSYPRGLDYGYTF
TGTGCCAGCAGTTCGTCCTACCCAAGGGGACTGGATTATGGCTACACCTTC
>TRBV6-1|TRBJ2-2|.|.
CASSEGDGVTGELFF
TGTGCCAGCAGTGAAGGCGACGGGGTCACCGGGGAGCTGTTTTTT
>TRBV25-1|TRBJ1-2|.|.
CASTGGIVGYTF
TGTGCCAGCACGGGGGGGATTGTTGGCTACACCTTC
>TRBV5-1|TRBJ2-7|.|.
CASSLRQGTTPYEQYF
TGCGCCAGCAGCTTGAGGCAGGGGACTACCCCCTACGAGCAGTACTTC
>TRBV12-5|TRBJ1-1|TRBD1|.
CASGLRGPALNTEAFF
TGTGCTAGTGGTTTGAGGGGGCCAGCTCTAAACACTGAAGCTTTCTTT
>TRBV11-2|TRBJ2-2|TRBD2|.
CASSLVPGLAENTGELFF
TGTGCCAGCAGCTTAGTCCCCGGACTAGCCGAAAACACCGGGGAGCTGTTTTTT
>TRBV6-5|TRBJ1-2|.|.
CATNFGNYGYTF
TGTGCCACTAATTTTGGGAACTATGGCTACACCTTC
>TRBV7-9|TRBJ2-1|.|once
CASSPPSYNEQFF
TGTGCCAGCAGCCCCCCCTCATACAATGAGCAGTTCTTC
>TRBV18|TRBJ2-1|.|.
CASSPPMNNEQFF
TGTGCCAGCTCTCCCCCAATGAACAATGAGCAGTTCTTC
>TRBV28|TRBJ2-3|.|.
CASSFQGVQGRGNF
TGTGCCAGCAGTTTCCAGGGGGTCCAAGGGCGGGGAAACTTT
>TRBV9|TRBJ2-3|TRBD2|.
CASSVAGTSGVYTDTQYF
TGTGCCAGCAGCGTAGCTGGGACTAGCGGGGTTTACACAGATACGCAGTATTTT
>TRBV9|TRBJ1-5|.|.
CASSVGPDRSNQPQHF
TGTGCCAGCAGCGTAGGGCCGGACAGAAGCAATCAGCCCCAGCATTTT
>TRBV28|TRBJ2-7|.|.
CASSSGVTSYEQYF
TGTGCCAGCAGTTCAGGGGTAACCTCATACGAGCAGTACTTC
>TRBV4-1|TRBJ2-7|TRBD1|.
CASSRDSSYEQYF
TGCGCCAGTTCCCGGGACAGCTCCTACGAGCAGTACTTC
>TRBV6-5|TRBJ1-2|.|few
CASRPGASYGYTF
TGTGCCAGCCGGCCAGGGGCGTCCTATGGCTACACCTTC
>TRBV6-5|TRBJ1-1|.|.
CASSKRMNTEAFF
TGTGCCAGCAGCAAGCGGATGAACACTGAAGCTTTCTTT
>TRBV9|TRBJ1-1|TRBD1|.
CASSPTGLNTEAFF
TGTGCCAGCAGCCCGACAGGGCTGAACACTGAAGCTTTCTTT
>TRBV12-3/TRBV12-4|TRBJ2-1|.|.
CASSLGGTGEQFF
TGTGCCAGCAGTTTAGGCGGCACAGGGGAGCAGTTCTTC
>TRBV5-1|TRBJ1-2|.|.
CASSPGHTNYGYTF
TGCGCCAGCAGCCCGGGACATACTAACTATGGCTACACCTTC
>TRBV18|TRBJ2-3|.|.
CASLRDRTDTQYF
TGTGCCAGCCTGCGGGATCGCACAGATACGCAGTATTTT
>TRBV15|TRBJ2-3|.|.
CATSRDLSGATDTQYF
TGTGCCACCAGCAGAGACCTTAGCGGTGCCACAGATACGCAGTATTTT
>TRBV9|TRBJ2-1|TRBD2|.
CASSEGLAAYNEQFF
TGTGCCAGCAGCGAGGGACTAGCGGCCTACAATGAGCAGTTCTTC
>TRBV12-3/TRBV12-4|TRBJ1-2|.|.
CASNFWGADGYTF
TGTGCCAGCAATTTTTGGGGGGCGGATGGCTACACCTTC
>TRBV18|TRBJ2-1|TRBD2|few
CASSPPAGGPHEQFF
TGTGCCAGCTCACCACCGGCGGGAGGGCCCCATGAGCAGTTCTTC
>TRBV29-1|TRBJ2-1|TRBD1|.
CSVEGQGNEQFF
TGCAGCGTTGAGGGACAGGGGAATGAGCAGTTCTTC
>TRBV2|TRBJ2-1|TRBD2|.
CASRESTSGSYNEQFF
TGTGCCAGCAGGGAAAGTACTAGCGGAAGCTACAATGAGCAGTTCTTC
>TRBV24-1|TRBJ1-1|.|once
CATQEGHSTEAFF
TGTGCCACCCAAGAGGGACATTCGACTGAAGCTTTCTTT
>TRBV19|TRBJ1-6|.|.
CATECPSPLHF
TGTGCCACTGAATGTCCTTCACCCCTCCACTTT
>TRBV5-1|TRBJ2-7|.|.
CASSGEDLYEQYF
TGCGCCAGCAGCGGGGAGGACCTCTACGAGCAGTACTTC
>TRBV7-3|TRBJ2-5|.|.
CASSQRAGETQYF
TGTGCCAGCAGCCAACGGGCAGGGGAGACCCAGTACTTC
>TRBV28|TRBJ1-5|TRBD1|few
CASSFIPTGRYSNQPQHF
TGTGCCAGCAGTTTTATACCGACAGGGAGGTATAGCAATCAGCCCCAGCATTTT
>TRBV10-3|TRBJ2-1|TRBD1|.
CAISDSDRGSFNEQFF
TGTGCCATCAGCGACTCCGACAGGGGAAGTTTTAATGAGCAGTTCTTC
>TRBV2|TRBJ2-5|.|.
CASSDLGHRAGTQYF
TGTGCCAGCAGTGACCTCGGACACCGGGCCGGGACCCAGTACTTC
>TRBV6-5|TRBJ1-3|.|.
CASSRGTGNTIYF
TGTGCCAGCTCGCGGGGAACTGGAAACACCATATATTTT
>TRBV18|TRBJ2-2|.|.
CASSPAGNTGELFF
TGTGCCAGCTCACCAGCGGGGAACACCGGGGAGCTGTTTTTT
>TRBV6-5|TRBJ1-5|.|few
CASSYRAGRSQPQHF
TGTGCCAGCAGTTACAGGGCAGGGAGAAGTCAGCCCCAGCATTTT
>TRBV5-6|TRBJ1-2|TRBD1|.
CASSSQGDYGYTF
TGTGCCAGCAGCTCGCAGGGGGACTATGGCTACACCTTC
>TRBV20-1|TRBJ2-7|.|.
CSAVLGREQYF
TGCAGTGCAGTACTGGGGCGCGAGCAGTACTTC
>TRBV24-1|TRBJ1-2|.|.
CATSDGGNYGYTF
TGTGCCACCAGTGATGGGGGGAACTATGGCTACACCTTC
>TRBV18|TRBJ1-1|.|.
CASSLQTGQNTEAFF
TGTGCCAGCTCACTACAGACGGGACAGAACACTGAAGCTTTCTTT
>TRBV5-6|TRBJ2-7|.|.
CASSPAQEEYYEQYF
TGTGCCAGCAGCCCGGCCCAGGAAGAGTACTACGAGCAGTACTTC
>TRBV18|TRBJ1-1|.|few
CASSLGDTEAFF
TGTGCCAGCTCACTGGGGGACACTGAAGCTTTCTTT
>TRBV7-2|TRBJ1-5|TRBD1|.
CASSLARTGGGHQPQHF
TGTGCCAGCAGCTTAGCCCGTACAGGGGGCGGACATCAGCCCCAGCATTTT
>TRBV15|TRBJ2-5|TRBD2|.
CATSRGEGRETQYF
TGTGCCACCAGCAGAGGGGAGGGGCGGGAGACCCAGTACTTC
>TRBV27|TRBJ1-1|.|.
CASSFGKAMNTEAFF
TGTGCCAGCAGTTTCGGGAAGGCCATGAACACTGAAGCTTTCTTT
>TRBV4-1|TRBJ1-1|.|.
CASSPVRSPAFF
TGCGCCAGCAGCCCGGTAAGGAGTCCGGCTTTCTTT
>TRBV10-2|TRBJ1-1|TRBD1|.
CASSEWGQGYTEAFF
TGCGCCAGCAGTGAGTGGGGACAGGGTTATACTGAAGCTTTCTTT
>TRBV12-2|TRBJ1-2|.|.
CASRKPRGTGGSLVRIYGYTF
TGTGCAAGTCGCAAACCGCGGGGGACAGGGGGCTCTCTGGTTCGGATTTATGGCTACACCTTC
>TRBV10-3|TRBJ2-3|TRBD2|once
CAISESTRGAGGTDTQYF
TGTGCCATCAGTGAGTCGACTCGGGGAGCGGGGGGCACAGATACGCAGTATTTT
>TRBV19|TRBJ1-1|.|.
CASSTGAGLSEAFF
TGTGCCAGTAGTACCGGGGCGGGGCTTTCTGAAGCTTTCTTT